Listed below are T cell receptor beta chains from one sample, sequenced in a study of shared clonotypes between healthy human individuals. Sequencing was performed with immunoSEQ multiplex PCR; in TCRdb, only in-frame clones are kept and a portion is missing. The repertoire holds 1.6 million or so clones, with around 98.5% as singletons. The sequenced sample was naive CD4+ T cells sorted from blood. These receptors all stem from a man in his thirties or forties in good health. Each CDR3 is given with its conserved first and last residue. D genes are given only for firm matches. Clone size is stated in some rows and not others, as once, few, many or a class when expanded.

clone_size,v_call,j_call,d_call,cdr3_nt,cdr3_aa
NA,TRBV21-1,TRBJ2-1,NA,TGTGCCATCATCGGACTAGCGAGTAGACTACTAAGCTCCTACAATGAGCAGTTCTTC,CAIIGLASRLLSSYNEQFF
NA,TRBV10-3,TRBJ2-5,NA,TGTGCCATCAGTGTATTAGGAGGGGATGAGACCCAGTACTTC,CAISVLGGDETQYF
NA,TRBV5-1,TRBJ2-1,NA,TGCGCCAGCAGCTTCTACGCCGACTCCTACAATGAGCAGTTCTTC,CASSFYADSYNEQFF
NA,TRBV25-1,TRBJ2-5,NA,TGTGCCAGCCGGGGAGGGGGGAGCCTTAAGACCCAGTACTTC,CASRGGGSLKTQYF
NA,TRBV5-1,TRBJ2-2,NA,TGCGCCAGCAGCTTAAGGGAGAAGGCCGGGGAGCTGTTTTTT,CASSLREKAGELFF
once,TRBV7-6,TRBJ2-7,NA,TGTGCCAGCAGCGGTGCGGGCCGGCAGGGCGAGCAGTACTTC,CASSGAGRQGEQYF
NA,TRBV6-5,TRBJ2-7,NA,TGTGCCAGCAGTTACGGTCGGGACGCCTACGAGCAGTACTTC,CASSYGRDAYEQYF
NA,TRBV5-4,TRBJ2-5,TRBD2,TGTGCCAGCAGCTTGGTGGCTAGCGGCCAAGAGACCCAGTACTTC,CASSLVASGQETQYF
NA,TRBV5-4,TRBJ2-2,TRBD1,TGTGCCAGCAGCTCGGGACAGGGGGGCACCGGGGAGCTGTTTTTT,CASSSGQGGTGELFF
NA,TRBV9,TRBJ2-1,TRBD2,TGTGCCAGCAGCCCCCTAGCGGGAAAGGGCAATGAGCAGTTCTTC,CASSPLAGKGNEQFF
NA,TRBV11-2,TRBJ2-7,TRBD2,TGTGCCAGCAGCTTAGCCGGGACTAATGTGGACGAGCAGTACTTC,CASSLAGTNVDEQYF
NA,TRBV9,TRBJ2-2,NA,TGTGCCAGCAGCGTATCCGGGACACTCGAGGTCACCGGGGAGCTGTTTTTT,CASSVSGTLEVTGELFF
NA,TRBV2,TRBJ2-1,NA,TGTGCCAGCAGCCCGGGACTTTCCCCTCAGTTCTTC,CASSPGLSPQFF
NA,TRBV11-2,TRBJ2-5,NA,TGTGCCAGCAGCAAATCAACGGGACCGACTGTGAAGACCCAGTACTTC,CASSKSTGPTVKTQYF
NA,TRBV19,TRBJ2-2,NA,TGTGCCAGTAGTGCACAGGGCGTCGCGAACACCGGGGAGCTGTTTTTT,CASSAQGVANTGELFF
NA,TRBV2,TRBJ1-2,NA,TGTGCCAGCAGTAAGGACTATGGCTACACCTTC,CASSKDYGYTF
NA,TRBV18,TRBJ2-3,TRBD2,TGTGCCAGCTCACCTCTCGTCGGACTAGCGGGAGGGTCAGATACGCAGTATTTT,CASSPLVGLAGGSDTQYF
NA,TRBV19,TRBJ2-1,NA,TGTGCCAGTAGTATAGAATCGGGAAATGAGCAGTTCTTC,CASSIESGNEQFF
NA,TRBV29-1,TRBJ2-5,NA,TGCAGCGTTGAACCCACAGACAGGAGGAACCAAGAGACCCAGTACTTC,CSVEPTDRRNQETQYF
NA,TRBV2,TRBJ2-7,NA,TGTGCCAGCAGTGATTACTCCGCGTACGAGCAGTACTTC,CASSDYSAYEQYF
NA,TRBV5-1,TRBJ1-3,TRBD1,TGCGCCAGCAGCTTGGCGACAGGGGATATCTCTGGAAACACCATATATTTT,CASSLATGDISGNTIYF
NA,TRBV25-1,TRBJ2-1,TRBD2,TGTGCCAGCAGTGCGCGACTAGCGGGAGGGTACAATGAGCAGTTCTTC,CASSARLAGGYNEQFF
NA,TRBV19,TRBJ2-7,NA,TGTGCCAGTAGTGCCCCCCAGGGGGGTAACGAGCAGTACTTC,CASSAPQGGNEQYF
NA,TRBV15,TRBJ1-2,NA,TGTGCCACCAGCAGAGATGGTTCCAGGGGAAGAGGCTACACCTTC,CATSRDGSRGRGYTF
once,TRBV10-2,TRBJ2-3,TRBD2,TGCGCCAGCAGTGAGTCGGGAGGGACTACCACAGATACGCAGTATTTT,CASSESGGTTTDTQYF
NA,TRBV10-3,TRBJ1-2,NA,TGTGCCATCAGTGAGTTGGGGGTAAACTATGGCTACACCTTC,CAISELGVNYGYTF
NA,TRBV11-3,TRBJ2-7,NA,TGTGCCAGCAGCCGACGGGACGGCTACGAGCAGTACTTC,CASSRRDGYEQYF
NA,TRBV18,TRBJ2-6,NA,TGTGCCAGCTCACCGGAGACAGGAATGATCTCTGGGGCCAACGTCCTGACTTTC,CASSPETGMISGANVLTF
NA,TRBV7-6,TRBJ2-3,NA,TGTGCCAGCAGCCTCACACCGAGAACACCCATTGGTGGCACAGATACGCAGTATTTT,CASSLTPRTPIGGTDTQYF
once,TRBV7-8,TRBJ1-2,TRBD1,TGTGCCAGCAGCCCCACAGGGGGCTATGGCTACACCTTC,CASSPTGGYGYTF
NA,TRBV19,TRBJ2-1,NA,TGTGCCAGTAGCCTCTTGGCGGAGCAGTTCTTC,CASSLLAEQFF